This T cell receptor beta chain was retrieved from a study of regulatory T cells in long-lasting Graves disease. Time point: newly diagnosed GD, antithyroid drugs for less than 3 months. Researchers made the TCR library from RNA that was extracted from PBMCs. This clonotype came up many times. Arm-PCR of CDR3 regions with iRepertoire HTBI primers generated TCR beta libraries. Via MiXCR, TCRdb re-called the multiplex PCR reads, giving one row per CDR3 protein. The table shows fewer than 650,000 distinct CDR3 sequences, with roughly 15% occurring only once. The CDR3 extends over 13 amino acids. Between the trimmed V and J ends, which lost 8 bases and 3 bases, there was a span of 11 bases. Germline CDR1 is MNHEY and CDR2 is SVGEGT. This same sample was also taken into another study, of T cells in Graves' hyperthyroidism and ophthalmopathy. As that study records: Aged 18 to 65, the patients had hyperthyroidism that was newly diagnosed and had lasted under 2 months. HTBI primers were employed in a first-round RT-PCR of the TCR CDR3.

The rearrangement joins TRBV6-2 or TRBV6-3 to TRBJ1-5; D is perhaps TRBD1 (5 bases). This receptor was identified in a woman aged 30 to 39 with Graves disease. Here the sequenced sample was peripheral blood mononuclear cells (PBMCs), taken at new diagnosis, from a patient treated with antithyroid drugs. CDR3 protein: CASRPGTNQPQHF. The DNA for the CDR3 is TGTGCCAGCCGCCCAGGGACCAATCAGCCCCAGCATTTT.